This is a list of T cell receptor beta chains from one sample in a study of blood T cell repertoires in COVID-19. The table came from immunoSEQ multiplex PCR; TCRdb's copy has only in-frame clones and leaves some out. The sample shows approximately 170,000 clones, roughly 84% of them seen only once. Material: peripheral blood. All receptors come from a man in his sixties who had recovered from COVID-19. CDR3s include the opening cysteine and the closing phenylalanine or tryptophan. The order of the fields is J gene, V gene, D gene, clone size, CDR3 DNA, CDR3 protein. D genes are given only for firm matches. Size is omitted from some rows. Given values are once, few, many or a class for expanded clones.

j_call: TRBJ1-2; v_call: TRBV9; d_call: -; clone_size: -; cdr3_nt: TGTGCCAGCAGCGTAGCTAGGGTCGACTATGGCCACACCTTC; cdr3_aa: CASSVARVDYGHTF
j_call: TRBJ1-5; v_call: TRBV6-2/TRBV6-3; d_call: -; clone_size: few; cdr3_nt: TGTGCCAGCAGTTATTCCAGTGATCAGCCCCAGCATTTT; cdr3_aa: CASSYSSDQPQHF
j_call: TRBJ2-2; v_call: TRBV6-4; d_call: -; clone_size: -; cdr3_nt: TGTGCCAGCAGTGAGACCGATACTAGTTTTGTCGGGGAGCTGTTTTTT; cdr3_aa: CASSETDTSFVGELFF
j_call: TRBJ2-2; v_call: TRBV9; d_call: -; clone_size: many; cdr3_nt: TGTGCCAGCAGGGGGGGACAGAGTGGCGGGGAGCTGTTTTTT; cdr3_aa: CASRGGQSGGELFF
j_call: TRBJ1-6; v_call: TRBV2; d_call: -; clone_size: -; cdr3_nt: TGTGCCAGCAAAGGACCGGGGAATTCACCCCTCCACTTT; cdr3_aa: CASKGPGNSPLHF
j_call: TRBJ2-2; v_call: TRBV5-4; d_call: TRBD2; clone_size: -; cdr3_nt: TGTGCCAGCAGCCCCCCCCTAGCGGACACCGGGGAGCTGTTTTTT; cdr3_aa: CASSPPLADTGELFF
j_call: TRBJ1-1; v_call: TRBV28; d_call: -; clone_size: -; cdr3_nt: TGTGCCAGCAGTTTGTTCCAGGGAGGCGATGAAGCTTTCTTT; cdr3_aa: CASSLFQGGDEAFF
j_call: TRBJ2-5; v_call: TRBV6-5; d_call: -; clone_size: -; cdr3_nt: TGTGCCGCGCCCCCCGGGGTTGGGTACTTC; cdr3_aa: CAAPPGVGYF
j_call: TRBJ2-1; v_call: TRBV6-5; d_call: TRBD2; clone_size: -; cdr3_nt: TGTGCCAGCAGTATGGGACTAGCGGGGAGAAATGAGCAGTTCTTC; cdr3_aa: CASSMGLAGRNEQFF
j_call: TRBJ1-1; v_call: TRBV21-1; d_call: -; clone_size: -; cdr3_nt: TGTGCCAGCAGCAAAGAGCGGGAAACTGAAGCTTTCTTT; cdr3_aa: CASSKERETEAFF
j_call: TRBJ2-2; v_call: TRBV6-5; d_call: -; clone_size: -; cdr3_nt: TGTGCCAGCAGTTACTCCGGGGGGCCTTTAACCGGGGAGCTGTTTTTT; cdr3_aa: CASSYSGGPLTGELFF
j_call: TRBJ2-3; v_call: TRBV3-1/TRBV3-2; d_call: TRBD1; clone_size: -; cdr3_nt: TGTGCCAGCAGCCAAGGGACAGGGCACACAGATACGCAGTATTTT; cdr3_aa: CASSQGTGHTDTQYF
j_call: TRBJ2-1; v_call: TRBV11-2; d_call: -; clone_size: -; cdr3_nt: TGTGCCAGCAGCTTGGGGAGGGGGGCAAGCTCCTACAATGAGCAGTTCTTC; cdr3_aa: CASSLGRGASSYNEQFF
j_call: TRBJ2-2; v_call: TRBV30; d_call: -; clone_size: once; cdr3_nt: TGTGCCTGGAGCGCTCTGGGGACTGGGAACACCGGGGAGCTGTTTTTT; cdr3_aa: CAWSALGTGNTGELFF
j_call: TRBJ2-5; v_call: TRBV7-2; d_call: TRBD2; clone_size: many; cdr3_nt: TGTGCCAGCAGCAGACTAGCGGGGCTCCAAGAGACCCAGTACTTC; cdr3_aa: CASSRLAGLQETQYF
j_call: TRBJ1-1; v_call: TRBV14; d_call: TRBD1; clone_size: -; cdr3_nt: TGTGCCAGCAGCCCGACCGGGACAGGGGAAGCTTTCTTT; cdr3_aa: CASSPTGTGEAFF
j_call: TRBJ2-2; v_call: TRBV7-7; d_call: -; clone_size: -; cdr3_nt: TGTGCTAGCAGCCCAGGTACCGGGGAGCTGTTTTTT; cdr3_aa: CASSPGTGELFF
j_call: TRBJ2-4; v_call: TRBV2; d_call: TRBD1; clone_size: few; cdr3_nt: TGTGCCAGCAGTGTTAGGGACAGATGGGACATTCAGTACTTC; cdr3_aa: CASSVRDRWDIQYF
j_call: TRBJ2-3; v_call: TRBV19; d_call: -; clone_size: -; cdr3_nt: TGTGCCAGTAGTGGCCTAGTGCGCACAGATACGCAGTATTTT; cdr3_aa: CASSGLVRTDTQYF
j_call: TRBJ1-1; v_call: TRBV12-5; d_call: TRBD1; clone_size: -; cdr3_nt: TGTGCTAGTGGCCTCGGACAGGGGGCCACGGACACTGAAGCTTTCTTT; cdr3_aa: CASGLGQGATDTEAFF
j_call: TRBJ2-3; v_call: TRBV7-3; d_call: TRBD1; clone_size: -; cdr3_nt: TGTGCCAGCAGCTTAACGCCCGACAGGGAAGCTACGCAGTATTTT; cdr3_aa: CASSLTPDREATQYF
j_call: TRBJ2-7; v_call: TRBV7-2; d_call: -; clone_size: -; cdr3_nt: TGTGCCAGCAGCTTAGCGGGGGTCAGGGGCTACGAGCAGTACTTC; cdr3_aa: CASSLAGVRGYEQYF
j_call: TRBJ1-5; v_call: TRBV5-6; d_call: TRBD1; clone_size: -; cdr3_nt: TGTGCCAGCAGTATGGGACAATACAGGGGAATCAATCAGCCCCAGCATTTT; cdr3_aa: CASSMGQYRGINQPQHF
j_call: TRBJ1-6; v_call: TRBV7-6; d_call: TRBD1; clone_size: -; cdr3_nt: TGTGCCAGCAGCTTTGAGGACAGGGATTCACCCCTCCACTTT; cdr3_aa: CASSFEDRDSPLHF
j_call: TRBJ1-2; v_call: TRBV6-2/TRBV6-3; d_call: -; clone_size: -; cdr3_nt: TGTGCCAGCAGTCCCTCAGCGGGGGGCAGCTATGGCTACACCTTC; cdr3_aa: CASSPSAGGSYGYTF
j_call: TRBJ1-2; v_call: TRBV7-3; d_call: TRBD1; clone_size: -; cdr3_nt: TGTGCCAGCAGCCGAGGACAGGGATCTAACTATGGCTACACCTTC; cdr3_aa: CASSRGQGSNYGYTF
j_call: TRBJ2-7; v_call: TRBV27; d_call: TRBD2; clone_size: -; cdr3_nt: TGTGCCAGCAGTTTCGGACTAGCGTCGTACGAGCAGTACTTC; cdr3_aa: CASSFGLASYEQYF
j_call: TRBJ1-2; v_call: TRBV5-4; d_call: TRBD1; clone_size: -; cdr3_nt: TGTGCCAGCAGCCCCCCCGGGACAGGGTCCGCTAACTATGGCTACACCTTC; cdr3_aa: CASSPPGTGSANYGYTF
j_call: TRBJ2-3; v_call: TRBV28; d_call: -; clone_size: -; cdr3_nt: TGTGCCAGCAGTTCACAGTATAATATTGTGGATACGCAGTATTTT; cdr3_aa: CASSSQYNIVDTQYF
j_call: TRBJ2-7; v_call: TRBV4-2; d_call: TRBD2; clone_size: -; cdr3_nt: TGTGCCAGCAGCCAACCTTGGACTAGCGGGTCCTCCTACGAGCAGTACTTC; cdr3_aa: CASSQPWTSGSSYEQYF
j_call: TRBJ1-2; v_call: TRBV19; d_call: TRBD1; clone_size: -; cdr3_nt: TGTGCCAGTAGTCTACAGGGGGCGGCTGACTATGGCTACACCTTC; cdr3_aa: CASSLQGAADYGYTF
j_call: TRBJ1-1; v_call: TRBV19; d_call: -; clone_size: -; cdr3_nt: TGTGCCAGCCGGCCCTTGGACTCGCGGGGCACTGAAGCTTTCTTT; cdr3_aa: CASRPLDSRGTEAFF
j_call: TRBJ2-7; v_call: TRBV7-2; d_call: TRBD1; clone_size: -; cdr3_nt: TGTGCCAGCAGTCATTATGGGACAGGGTCTGGCGAGCAGTACTTC; cdr3_aa: CASSHYGTGSGEQYF
j_call: TRBJ1-4; v_call: TRBV7-2; d_call: -; clone_size: -; cdr3_nt: TGTGCCAGCAGCGACGAGGGGGCTAATGAAAAACTGTTTTTT; cdr3_aa: CASSDEGANEKLFF
j_call: TRBJ1-6; v_call: TRBV7-3; d_call: TRBD1; clone_size: -; cdr3_nt: TGTGCCAGCAGCCTCGGGACAGGGAAAGATTCACCCCTCCACTTT; cdr3_aa: CASSLGTGKDSPLHF
j_call: TRBJ1-5; v_call: TRBV6-5; d_call: -; clone_size: -; cdr3_nt: TGTGCCAGCAGTTACTCGGGATCTGGGCGGGAGCCCCAGCATTTT; cdr3_aa: CASSYSGSGREPQHF
j_call: TRBJ2-1; v_call: TRBV6-4; d_call: -; clone_size: -; cdr3_nt: TGTGCCAGCAGTGAAGGACAGTGGTCCTACAATGAGCAGTTCTTC; cdr3_aa: CASSEGQWSYNEQFF
j_call: TRBJ2-7; v_call: TRBV11-2; d_call: TRBD1; clone_size: -; cdr3_nt: TGTGCCAGCAGCTTAAACAGGGGGCGCGGCGAGCAGTACTTC; cdr3_aa: CASSLNRGRGEQYF
j_call: TRBJ1-1; v_call: TRBV5-1; d_call: TRBD1; clone_size: -; cdr3_nt: TGCGCCAGCAGCTTGGTCGGGACAGGGATATACACTGAAGCTTTCTTT; cdr3_aa: CASSLVGTGIYTEAFF